This T cell receptor (beta chain) originates from a study of metastatic and nonmetastatic thyroid tumors. Overall study context: Across peripheral blood and tumor or nodule tissue samples taken from malignant and benign thyroid patients, the repertoires were compared with one another.

As handled by the study authors: What underpinned the distant-metastasis classifier for papillary thyroid cancer was the set of CDR3 differences across clinicopathological groups. TCRdb reanalyzed the PCR reads via MiXCR. In this record, the V and J calls reflect TCRdb's handling and not the investigators' own analysis. The repertoire includes around 40,000 clones, about 14% of them detected once, and around a tenth sits in the top ten. This clone was counted ten times or more. The entire patient cohort was treatment-naive prior to thyroid surgery. The clonotype originates from a female donor with papillary thyroid cancer or a benign thyroid nodule (not recorded which). Some clones in this sample may be carry-over from other donors' samples. Input material: blood.

The CDR3 loop is CASRIGGTIDSPLHF. The CDR3 coding sequence is TGTGCCAGCAGGATTGGCGGGACTATAGATTCACCCCTCCACTTT. V and J are TRBV12-3 or TRBV12-4 and TRBJ1-6; D perhaps matches TRBD1 (5 bases). The germline V and J ends were trimmed by 6 bases and 8 bases, with 17 bases remaining between them. The CDR3 has 15 amino acids.